These 29 T cell receptor beta chains came from one sample sequenced in a study of shared clonotypes between healthy human individuals. Assay used: immunoSEQ multiplex PCR; TCRdb lists only in-frame clones, some missing. The sample carries about 980,000 clones, around 80% recorded once. The sequenced sample was memory CD4+ T cells sorted from blood. The subset: CD45RA-negative fraction. The receptors derive from a man between 18 and 29 years old in good health.

For this clone: This CDR3 is also generated by other DNA sequences in the sample. The chain joins TRBV28 to TRBJ1-1; possibly TRBD1 for D (5 bases). Trimming took 2 bases from V and 5 from J, leaving 9 bases between them. Per germline, CDR1 MDHEN and CDR2 SYDVKM. The CDR3 sequence is 13 residues long. The CDR3 nucleotides read TGTGCCAGCAGTTTAGGGGGGAATACTGAAGCTTTCTTT. As protein: CASSLGGNTEAFF.

V is TRBV6-1 and J is TRBJ2-7; D gene unclear. The germline V and J ends were trimmed by 0 bases and 2 bases, with 8 bases remaining between them. The CDR3 length is 14 residues. The germline CDR1 and CDR2 sequences are MNHNS and SASEGT. The CDR3 loop is CASSEAGYTYEQYF. For the CDR3, the DNA is TGTGCCAGCAGTGAAGCGGGCTACACCTACGAGCAGTACTTC.

This chain links TRBV5-1 with TRBJ2-6, with 7 bases aligning to TRBD1. V gave up 6 bases and J gave up 0 bases; unmatched junction bases: 9. The CDR3 is 17 amino acids. The V gene's germline CDR1 is SGHRS and CDR2 YFSETQ. CDR3 amino acids: CASTGQPTSSGANVLTF. The CDR3 DNA is TGCGCCAGCACGGGACAGCCCACCTCCTCTGGGGCCAACGTCCTGACTTTC.

The chain recombines TRBV13 with TRBJ1-1; unclear D gene. Trimming took 5 bases from V and 1 from J, leaving 11 bases between them. This CDR3 is built from 14 residues. Germline values: CDR1 PRHDT, CDR2 FYEKMQ (reference sequence). This CDR3 is CASSRKVTNTEAFF. The DNA for the CDR3 is TGTGCCAGCAGCCGAAAGGTGACGAACACTGAAGCTTTCTTT.

The rearrangement joins TRBV5-1 to TRBJ2-2; D gene uncertain. In germline, CDR1 is SGHRS, CDR2 YFSETQ. Between the trimmed V and J ends, which lost 4 bases and 0 bases, there was a span of 10 bases. The CDR3 is 15 residues long. The CDR3 DNA reads TGCGCCAGCAGCCCACTACCAGCGAACACCGGGGAGCTGTTTTTT. It codes for CASSPLPANTGELFF.

This clone has a single count. This chain connects TRBV30 to TRBJ2-5; 7 bases are a match to TRBD1. CDR3 size: 14 residues. V trimming: 2 bases; J trimming: 5 bases; junction bases outside the gene matches: 8. Germline CDR1 and CDR2: GTSNPN and SVGIG (reference sequence). Written as DNA, the CDR3 is TGTGCCTGGAGTCCGAACAGGGGAGCGGAGACCCAGTACTTC. This sequence encodes CAWSPNRGAETQYF.

V and J are TRBV2 and TRBJ1-1; 7 bases match TRBD1. V shed 5 bases and J 10 bases; nucleotides not matched to a gene: 4. The CDR3 covers 11 residues. CDR1 is SNHLY and CDR2 is FYNNEI in the germline V gene. The CDR3 spells CASSSNRGAFF. In nucleotides, the CDR3 is TGTGCCAGCAGTTCGAACAGGGGAGCTTTCTTT. Supplemented by reference TRBV2 and TRBJ1-1, the full variable domain reads EPEVTQTPSHQVTQMGQEVILRCVPISNHLYFYWYRQILGQKVEFLVSFYNNEISEKSEIFDDQFSVERPDGSNFTLKIRSTKLEDSAMYFCASSSNRGAFFGQGTRLTVV.

V is TRBV2 and J is TRBJ1-4, with unresolved D. The CDR3 is 14 amino acids. The germline CDR1 and CDR2 sequences are SNHLY and FYNNEI. V gave up 2 bases and J gave up 3 bases, with 7 bases separating them. The CDR3 here is CASSEFLANEKLFF. The CDR3 nucleotides are TGTGCCAGCAGTGAATTTCTCGCTAATGAAAAACTGTTTTTT.

This clone was observed a few times. This rearrangement joins TRBV2 to TRBJ1-2; 10 bases are shared with TRBD1. Unmatched junction bases numbered 16, after V lost 10 bases and J lost 8 bases. The CDR3 loop spans 15 amino acids. Germline CDR1 SNHLY, CDR2 FYNNEI. CDR3 DNA sequence: TGTGCCAACCCTCCGGGACAGGGGCGTCTAGGCGGCTACACCTTC. Amino acid sequence: CANPPGQGRLGGYTF. Together with reference TRBV2 and TRBJ1-2, the CDR3 gives the full variable domain: EPEVTQTPSHQVTQMGQEVILRCVPISNHLYFYWYRQILGQKVEFLVSFYNNEISEKSEIFDDQFSVERPDGSNFTLKIRSTKLEDSAMYFCANPPGQGRLGGYTFGSGTRLTVV.

The V and J genes are TRBV6-5 and TRBJ2-3; D is unresolved. With 2 bases removed from V and 1 base from J, the gap between germline ends came to 13 bases. Germline V gives CDR1 MNHEY, CDR2 SVGAGI. This CDR3 has 16 residues. CDR3 in amino acids: CASSYDTALGTDTQYF. The CDR3 DNA is TGTGCCAGCAGTTACGATACAGCCCTGGGCACAGATACGCAGTATTTT.

The chain carries TRBV15 and TRBJ1-2; D not resolved. CDR1 and CDR2 from the germline V gene are LNHNV and YYDKDF (reference sequence). The CDR3 loop spans 14 amino acids. V lost 5 bases to trimming and J lost 8 bases, with 18 bases between them. This chain's CDR3 is CATSPMETVRGYTF. CDR3 DNA: TGTGCCACCAGCCCAATGGAAACAGTCCGGGGCTACACCTTC. The full variable domain, its missing parts supplied by reference TRBV15 and TRBJ1-2, is DAMVIQNPRYQVTQFGKPVTLSCSQTLNHNVMYWYQQKSSQAPKLLFHYYDKDFNNEADTPDNFQSRRPNTSFCFLDIRSPGLGDTAMYLCATSPMETVRGYTFGSGTRLTVV.

This clone was seen more than once but under ten times. This rearrangement joins TRBV10-3 to TRBJ2-3; no reliable D call. CDR3 length equals 11 residues. CDR1 and CDR2 from the germline V gene are ENHRY and SYGVKD. Trimming stripped 6 bases from V and 5 bases from J, with 6 bases between. This chain's CDR3 is CAIRREDTQYF. The DNA for the CDR3 is TGTGCCATCAGAAGAGAAGATACGCAGTATTTT.

This chain links TRBV7-2 with TRBJ1-6, with 8 positions matching TRBD1. V shed 2 bases and J 7 bases; nucleotides not matched to a gene: 4. Germline CDR1 and CDR2: SGHTA and FQGNSA. The CDR3 has 15 amino acids. The CDR3 coding sequence is TGTGCCAGCAGCTTATCCTGGACAGGGAATTCACCCCTCCACTTT. Amino acids: CASSLSWTGNSPLHF.

In its sample, this clone was seen many times. The chain has TRBV30 and TRBJ1-6; unclear D gene. Deletions cut 1 base from V and 3 bases from J, with 7 bases between. The CDR3 covers 14 residues. Germline V gene lookup returns CDR1 GTSNPN and CDR2 SVGIG (reference sequence). This CDR3 is CAWSADDYNSPLHF. In DNA, the CDR3 is TGTGCCTGGAGTGCCGACGACTATAATTCACCCCTCCACTTT.

J is TRBJ1-2 and V is TRBV5-5, with D possibly being TRBD1 (5 bases). CDR1 and CDR2 from the germline V gene are SGHKS and YYEKEE (reference sequence). This CDR3 has 15 residues. V was trimmed by 4 bases and J by 2 bases, leaving 15 bases between them. CDR3 sequence reads: CASSQLTQGNYGYTF. CDR3 in DNA: TGTGCCAGCAGCCAGTTAACCCAGGGCAACTATGGCTACACCTTC.

This clone was observed a single time. The chain has TRBV6-5 and TRBJ2-2; possibly TRBD2 for D (5 bases). Per the germline V gene, CDR1 is MNHEY and CDR2 is SVGAGI. The V end was cut by 6 bases, the J end by 9 bases, with 8 bases between. This CDR3 is built from 11 residues. The CDR3: CASSPGRELFF. CDR3 DNA sequence: TGTGCCAGCAGCCCGGGGAGGGAGCTGTTTTTT.

In its sample, this clone was seen a few times. The genes are TRBV7-9 and TRBJ1-4, with TRBD1 matching 11 bases. The CDR3 runs 16 residues. The junction had 5 bases not matched to a gene; V was cut back by 1 base and J by 7 bases. Germline V gene sequence: CDR1 SEHNR, CDR2 FQNEAQ (reference sequence). The CDR3 here is CASSLERDRGTEKLFF. The CDR3 DNA reads TGTGCCAGCAGCTTAGAGAGGGACAGGGGGACTGAAAAACTGTTTTTT.

This clone showed up just a few times. The chain is built from TRBV28 and TRBJ2-7; 8 bases line up with TRBD1. This CDR3 is built from 14 residues. CDR1 MDHEN and CDR2 SYDVKM come from the germline V gene. After removal of 8 bases from V and 4 bases from J, the junction contained 10 bases not matched to a gene. The chain's CDR3 is CASFPGQASYEQYF. In nucleotides, the CDR3 is TGTGCCAGCTTCCCGGGACAGGCTTCTTACGAGCAGTACTTC.

The gene calls are TRBV5-4 and TRBJ2-6, with TRBD2 matching over 9 bases. The V gene end was trimmed by 0 bases and the J gene end by 0 bases; junction bases not matched to a gene: 4. CDR3 size: 18 residues. The germline CDR1 and CDR2 sequences are SGHNT and YYREEE (reference sequence). The CDR3 loop reads CASSLGASGDSGANVLTF. The CDR3 DNA follows: TGTGCCAGCAGCTTGGGCGCTAGCGGGGACTCTGGGGCCAACGTCCTGACTTTC.

The chain combines TRBV30 with TRBJ1-6; D possibly corresponds to TRBD1 (5 bases). The V gene lost 4 bases and the J gene lost 8 bases, with 12 bases spanning the gap. This CDR3 region has 13 residues. The germline V gene encodes CDR1 GTSNPN and CDR2 SVGIG (reference sequence). CDR3 in amino acids: CAWTLLGDSPLHF. CDR3 in DNA: TGTGCCTGGACGCTGTTGGGGGATTCACCCCTCCACTTT.

The table lists this clone with a count of one. V is TRBV5-1 and J is TRBJ2-3, with 11 bases matching TRBD2. V was pared by 5 bases and J by 6 bases, with 8 bases of the junction left unmatched. Germline V gene sequence: CDR1 SGHRS, CDR2 YFSETQ. This CDR3 contains 15 residues. The CDR3 is CASSLTSGIGDTQYF. Here the CDR3 DNA reads TGCGCCAGCAGTTTGACTAGCGGGATTGGGGATACGCAGTATTTT.

This chain connects TRBV28 to TRBJ2-3; 7 nucleotides match TRBD1. The trim removed 4 bases at V and 8 bases at J, leaving 6 bases unmatched. Germline lookup yields CDR1 MDHEN and CDR2 SYDVKM. CDR3 length: 13 amino acids. The CDR3 here is CASSSGQTRTQYF. The CDR3 nucleotides are TGTGCCAGCAGTTCGGGACAGACCCGTACGCAGTATTTT.

The chain is built from TRBV6-5 and TRBJ2-7, with D possibly being TRBD2 (6 bases). Trimming stripped 6 bases from V and 7 bases from J, with 16 bases between. The V gene's germline CDR1 is MNHEY and CDR2 SVGAGI. This CDR3 is 13 amino acids long. The CDR3, as DNA: TGTGCCAGCAGAAGAAGGGAGGCGGGGGAGCAGTACTTC. Protein product: CASRRREAGEQYF.

The chain joins TRBV5-1 to TRBJ1-2; possible D gene TRBD1, 5 bases. V was trimmed by 0 bases and J by 7 bases, leaving 10 bases between them. Germline CDR1 reads SGHRS; CDR2 reads YFSETQ. The CDR3 contains 13 residues. The CDR3 region has the DNA TGCGCCAGCAGCTTGGTAGGGGACCGTGGCTACACCTTC. Amino acids: CASSLVGDRGYTF.

This clone has only one observation. The chain has TRBV19 and TRBJ2-2; D remains unclear. There are 15 residues in the CDR3. V was shortened by 7 bases and J by 6 bases, with 18 bases between the two germline ends. Germline CDR1 and CDR2: LNHDA and SQIVND (reference sequence). DNA of the CDR3: TGTGCCAGTAAAACGTCTCGCCAGCAGGCCGGGGAGCTGTTTTTT. Translated, it gives CASKTSRQQAGELFF.

There are a few counts of this clone. V usage is TRBV28 and J usage is TRBJ1-2, with D hard to call. The ends were cut back, 5 bases at V and 3 bases at J, with 13 bases in the middle. The CDR3 runs to 14 residues. The germline CDR1 and CDR2 sequences are MDHEN and SYDVKM. The DNA for the CDR3 is TGTGCCAGCAGTCGACCCCCAGGATACTATGGCTACACCTTC. Amino acids: CASSRPPGYYGYTF.

This sequence joins TRBV7-9 and TRBJ2-1, with D possibly being TRBD2 (5 bases). V lost 4 bases and J 4 bases, leaving 11 bases between the germline ends. CDR3 length: 14 residues. Germline values: CDR1 SEHNR, CDR2 FQNEAQ (reference sequence). Written as DNA, the CDR3 is TGTGCCAGCAGCTCGCGGACGGGATACAATGAGCAGTTCTTC. This sequence encodes CASSSRTGYNEQFF.

Remarks on this clone: One junction end does not reproduce the germline sequence, and a read error may be involved. The sample carries other DNA sequences with the same CDR3. DNA of the CDR3: TGCGCCAGCAGTTTGGGACAGGGGTCCAATGAGCAGTTCTTC. Translation gives CASSLGQGSNEQFF. This rearrangement joins TRBV5-1 to TRBJ2-1, with 10 bases aligning to TRBD1. CDR1 is SGHRS, CDR2 YFSETQ, per germline. The CDR3 is 14 residues long.

V is TRBV19 and J is TRBJ1-4, with D possibly matching TRBD1 (6 bases). Germline assignment: CDR1 LNHDA and CDR2 SQIVND (reference sequence). The CDR3 is made up of 13 amino acids. Trimming removed 9 bases from V and 10 bases from J, with 18 bases in between. CDR3 region: CASREQGLGKLFF. CDR3 coding DNA: TGTGCCAGCCGGGAACAGGGTCTTGGAAAACTGTTTTTT. Full variable domain (remainder filled in from reference TRBV19 and TRBJ1-4): DGGITQSPKYLFRKEGQNVTLSCEQNLNHDAMYWYRQDPGQGLRLIYYSQIVNDFQKGDIAEGYSVSREKKESFPLTVTSAQKNPTAFYLCASREQGLGKLFFGSGTQLSVL.